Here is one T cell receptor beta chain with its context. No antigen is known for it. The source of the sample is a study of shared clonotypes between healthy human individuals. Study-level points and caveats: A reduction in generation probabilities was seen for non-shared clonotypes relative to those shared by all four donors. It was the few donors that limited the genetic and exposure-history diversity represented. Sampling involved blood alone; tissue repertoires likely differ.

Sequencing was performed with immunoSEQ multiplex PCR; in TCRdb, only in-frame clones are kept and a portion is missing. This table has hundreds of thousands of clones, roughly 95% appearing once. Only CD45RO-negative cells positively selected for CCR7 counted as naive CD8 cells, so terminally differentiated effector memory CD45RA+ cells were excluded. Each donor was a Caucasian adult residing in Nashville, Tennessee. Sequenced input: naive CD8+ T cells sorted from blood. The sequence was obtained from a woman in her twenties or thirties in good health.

CDR3 amino acids: CASSLARGGSNQPQHF. For the CDR3, the DNA is TGTGCCAGCAGCTTAGCCAGAGGGGGCAGCAATCAGCCCCAGCATTTT. V is TRBV13 and J is TRBJ1-5; 7 bases align to TRBD1. Per the germline V gene, CDR1 is PRHDT and CDR2 is FYEKMQ (reference sequence). V shed 1 base and J 1 base; nucleotides not matched to a gene: 4. The CDR3 spans 16 residues. The full variable domain, with the rest looked up from reference TRBV13 and TRBJ1-5, is AAGVIQSPRHLIKEKRETATLKCYPIPRHDTVYWYQQGPGQDPQFLISFYEKMQSDKGSIPDRFSAQQFSDYHSELNMSSLELGDSALYFCASSLARGGSNQPQHFGDGTRLSIL.